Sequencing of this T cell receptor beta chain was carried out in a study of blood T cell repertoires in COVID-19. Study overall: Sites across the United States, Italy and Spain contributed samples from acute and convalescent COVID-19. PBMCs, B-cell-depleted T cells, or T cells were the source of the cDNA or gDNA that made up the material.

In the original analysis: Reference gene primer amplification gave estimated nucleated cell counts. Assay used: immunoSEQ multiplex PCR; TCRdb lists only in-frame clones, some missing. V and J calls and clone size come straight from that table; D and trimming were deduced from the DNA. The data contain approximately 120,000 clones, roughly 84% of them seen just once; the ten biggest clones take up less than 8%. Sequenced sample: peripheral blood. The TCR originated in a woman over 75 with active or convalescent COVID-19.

The CDR3 reads CASSVGWSSGNTIYF. The CDR3 DNA is TGTGCCAGCAGCGTAGGGTGGAGCTCTGGAAACACCATATATTTT. This chain uses TRBV9 with TRBJ1-3; D gene ambiguous. The CDR3 loop spans 15 amino acids. The germline V gene has CDR1 SGDLS and CDR2 YYNGEE. With 0 bases removed from V and 0 bases from J, the gap between germline ends came to 7 bases.